The following is a TCR beta chain sequence with its context. The sample comes from a study of blood T cell repertoires in COVID-19. At the level of the study: COVID-19 samples from acute and convalescent phases originated in the United States, Italy and Spain.

Authors' analysis steps: Amplified reference gene primers provided the basis for estimating nucleated cell counts. TCRdb's table, derived via immunoSEQ multiplex PCR, lists solely in-frame clones and lacks some. That table is the source of V, J and clone size, and D and trimming were worked out from the DNA. Here the sample spans about 100,000 clones, 70% to 85% being singletons. The length of the CDR3 is 15 residues. CDR1 and CDR2 (germline): SEHNR, FQNEAQ (reference sequence). J lost 6 bases, V lost 5 bases, and 7 bases had no gene match. J is TRBJ1-6 and V is TRBV7-9, with 7 bases aligning to TRBD1. The sample consisted of peripheral blood. The TCR comes from a woman aged 55-70 years with acute or convalescent COVID-19. The chain's CDR3 is CASSPGDRANSPLHF. The CDR3 nucleotides read TGTGCCAGCAGCCCCGGCGACAGGGCTAATTCACCCCTCCACTTT. Full variable domain (remainder filled in from reference TRBV7-9 and TRBJ1-6): DTGVSQNPRHKITKRGQNVTFRCDPISEHNRLYWYRQTLGQGPEFLTYFQNEAQLEKSRLLSDRFSAERPKGSFSTLEIQRTEQGDSAMYLCASSPGDRANSPLHFGNGTRLTVT.